The 23 T cell receptor beta chains below were found in one sample sequenced in a study of control samples from healthy donors and cancer patients. Sequencing was performed with immunoSEQ multiplex PCR; in TCRdb, only in-frame clones are kept and a portion is missing. The repertoire holds approximately 140,000 clones, 80% to 95% seen once, with around 10% in the top ten. Sequenced material: blood. The receptor set was obtained from a man aged 25 to 45 in good health.

The genes are TRBV4-2 and TRBJ2-1, with 14 positions matching TRBD2. Germline V gene data show CDR1 as LGHNA and CDR2 as YNFKEQ. The CDR3 has 15 amino acids. Losses at the gene ends were 4 bases for V and 7 bases for J; bases not matched to a gene: 3. CDR3 sequence: CASSPGTSGSNEQFF. CDR3 DNA sequence: TGTGCCAGCAGCCCAGGGACTAGCGGGAGTAATGAGCAGTTCTTC.

The chain has TRBV28 and TRBJ1-1, with no clear D. CDR1 is MDHEN, CDR2 SYDVKM, per germline. The CDR3 extends over 13 amino acids. V was clipped by 4 bases and J by 4 bases, with 10 bases between them. Written as DNA, the CDR3 is TGTGCCAGCAGTTCATCTAGGAGCACTGAAGCTTTCTTT. The encoded protein is CASSSSRSTEAFF.

V and J are TRBV3-1 (or the pseudogene TRBV3-2) and TRBJ1-2; D is possibly TRBD1 (6 bases). Trimming cost V 4 bases and J 4 bases, with 16 bases left between them. CDR3 length: 15 amino acids. Looked up from germline, CDR1 is LGHDT and CDR2 is YNNKEL (reference sequence). The CDR3 loop is CASSPSRGGSYGYTF. CDR3 coding DNA: TGTGCCAGCAGCCCCTCTAGAGGGGGAAGCTATGGCTACACCTTC.

The J gene is TRBJ1-2, the V gene TRBV28; D is unresolved. V lost 2 bases and J lost 4, with 11 bases in between. Germline assignment: CDR1 MDHEN and CDR2 SYDVKM. The CDR3 extends over 14 amino acids. Here the CDR3 reads CASSLSSESYGYTF. CDR3 nucleotide sequence: TGTGCCAGCAGTTTAAGTTCTGAGTCCTATGGCTACACCTTC.

This chain links TRBV19 with TRBJ2-1; D is unresolved. The CDR3 spans 14 residues. V shed 6 bases and J shed 3 bases, with 12 bases lying between them. Germline CDR1 is LNHDA and CDR2 is SQIVND (reference sequence). The CDR3 bases are TGTGCCAGTAGCCGAAACGTCCTCTACAATGAGCAGTTCTTC. Amino acids: CASSRNVLYNEQFF.

V usage is TRBV19 and J usage is TRBJ1-6; the D gene is possibly TRBD1 (5 bases). Germline CDR1 reads LNHDA; CDR2 reads SQIVND (reference sequence). CDR3 size: 14 residues. The V and J ends lost 3 bases and 11 bases respectively, with 14 bases between them. CDR3 bases: TGTGCCAGTAGTATGTGGCAGAGGGGAACACCCCTCCACTTT. The encoded protein is CASSMWQRGTPLHF. Looking up the rest from reference TRBV19 and TRBJ1-6 gives the full variable domain: DGGITQSPKYLFRKEGQNVTLSCEQNLNHDAMYWYRQDPGQGLRLIYYSQIVNDFQKGDIAEGYSVSREKKESFPLTVTSAQKNPTAFYLCASSMWQRGTPLHFGNGTRLTVT.

The chain carries TRBV5-1 and TRBJ1-2, with 11 bases aligning to TRBD1. The V gene's germline CDR1 is SGHRS and CDR2 YFSETQ. The junction had 4 bases not matched to a gene; V was cut back by 4 bases and J by 8 bases. The CDR3 sequence is 13 residues long. The DNA for the CDR3 is TGCGCCAGCAGCAGGGGACAGGGGGAAGGCTACACCTTC. This codes for CASSRGQGEGYTF.

The chain recombines TRBV27 with TRBJ1-5; perhaps TRBD1 as D (5 bases). Germline values: CDR1 MNHEY, CDR2 SMNVEV (reference sequence). The V gene lost 1 base and the J gene lost 4 bases, with 8 bases spanning the gap. The CDR3 extends over 14 amino acids. CDR3 sequence reads: CASSLWGLNQPQHF. Here the CDR3 DNA reads TGTGCCAGCAGTTTATGGGGGTTAAATCAGCCCCAGCATTTT.

The V gene is TRBV15, the J gene TRBJ2-1; TRBD2 matches 15 bases. The CDR3 is made up of 16 amino acids. Losses at the gene ends were 5 bases for V and 6 bases for J; bases not matched to a gene: 5. The germline CDR1 and CDR2 sequences are LNHNV and YYDKDF (reference sequence). The CDR3 DNA sequence: TGTGCCACCAGCGCGGGGACTAGCGGGGGGATCAATGAGCAGTTCTTC. It encodes CATSAGTSGGINEQFF.

The chain employs TRBV15 and TRBJ2-6; 10 bases line up with TRBD2. Looked up from germline, CDR1 is LNHNV and CDR2 is YYDKDF (reference sequence). V shed 4 bases, J shed 0 bases, and the junction held 6 bases outside the gene matches. The CDR3 has 18 residues. CDR3 DNA sequence: TGTGCCACCAGCACTGGACTAGCGGCGAGCTCTGGGGCCAACGTCCTGACTTTC. Translated: CATSTGLAASSGANVLTF. The full variable domain, in which reference TRBV15 and TRBJ2-6 provide the parts outside the CDR3, is DAMVIQNPRYQVTQFGKPVTLSCSQTLNHNVMYWYQQKSSQAPKLLFHYYDKDFNNEADTPDNFQSRRPNTSFCFLDIRSPGLGDTAMYLCATSTGLAASSGANVLTFGAGSRLTVL.

V usage is TRBV28 and J usage is TRBJ2-1; 13 bases are a match to TRBD2. CDR1 is MDHEN, CDR2 SYDVKM, per germline. The CDR3 has 18 amino acids. V shed 5 bases and J 4 bases; nucleotides not matched to a gene: 11. CDR3 protein: CASSDMRTSGSIYNEQFF. The DNA for the CDR3 is TGTGCCAGCAGTGACATGAGGACTAGCGGGAGTATTTACAATGAGCAGTTCTTC.

This sequence joins TRBV29-1 and TRBJ1-1; 8 bases are shared with TRBD1. Trimming took 4 bases from V and 4 from J; bases not matched to a gene: 2. This CDR3 comprises 12 residues. The germline CDR1 and CDR2 sequences are SQVTM and ANQGSEA. For the CDR3, the DNA is TGCAGCGTTGGACAGGGGAGCACTGAAGCTTTCTTT. Encoded protein: CSVGQGSTEAFF.

In its sample, this clone was seen once. The chain links TRBV19 to TRBJ1-1; a possible D gene is TRBD1 (5 bases). Germline assignment: CDR1 LNHDA and CDR2 SQIVND (reference sequence). The CDR3 loop spans 14 amino acids. Trimming stripped 6 bases from V and 0 bases from J, with 11 bases between. CDR3 sequence reads: CASRVEGLNTEAFF. For the CDR3, the DNA is TGTGCCAGTAGGGTGGAGGGGTTGAACACTGAAGCTTTCTTT.

This CDR3 reads CAITLTQIEPLEYTGELFF. In DNA form, the CDR3 reads TGTGCCATCACCCTGACTCAAATCGAACCCCTGGAGTATACCGGGGAGCTGTTTTTT. J is TRBJ2-2 and V is TRBV10-3, with D unclear. V was clipped by 7 bases and J by 5 bases, with 29 bases between them. Germline-derived CDR1 and CDR2 are ENHRY and SYGVKD. This CDR3 comprises 19 residues.

The V and J genes are TRBV30 and TRBJ1-1, with D perhaps matching TRBD1 (5 bases). Germline V gene data show CDR1 as GTSNPN and CDR2 as SVGIG (reference sequence). V was cut by 2 bases and J by 5 bases, with 18 bases left in between. The CDR3 has 15 amino acids. CDR3 sequence (DNA): TGTGCCTGGAGTCCTGCAGGGTTTTGGGGGACTGAAGCTTTCTTT. Translating gives CAWSPAGFWGTEAFF.

CDR3 DNA sequence: TGTGCCAGCAGGGCTCTGACTAGCGGGAGTGCGTTGAATGAGCAGTTCTTC. Encoded protein: CASRALTSGSALNEQFF. This chain joins TRBV2 and TRBJ2-1, with TRBD2 matching over 12 bases. CDR1 is SNHLY, CDR2 FYNNEI, per germline. The V and J ends lost 6 bases and 7 bases, in that order; junction bases with no gene match: 13. This CDR3 contains 17 residues.

This clone was counted once. This chain links TRBV4-1 with TRBJ1-3; no firm D call. The CDR3 runs 18 residues. Germline V lookup: CDR1 MGHRA, CDR2 YSYEKL. V dropped 0 bases and J dropped 0 bases, with 15 bases sitting between them. The CDR3 coding sequence is TGCGCCAGCAGCCAAGAATTTCGACGTACGAGCTCTGGAAACACCATATATTTT. This sequence encodes CASSQEFRRTSSGNTIYF.

The chain couples TRBV27 to TRBJ2-1; no reliable D call. V was trimmed by 5 bases and J by 5 bases, leaving 16 bases between them. CDR3 size: 15 residues. Germline V CDR1 and CDR2: MNHEY, SMNVEV (reference sequence). The CDR3 nucleotides are TGTGCCAGCAGTACAGACATCGCCCTTAACAATGAGCAGTTCTTC. Translating gives CASSTDIALNNEQFF.

J is TRBJ2-1 and V is TRBV11-3, with 12 bases fitting TRBD2. Per the germline V gene, CDR1 is SGHNT and CDR2 is YENEEA. Trimming removed 5 bases from V and 3 bases from J; junction bases left unmatched: 5. The length of the CDR3 is 16 residues. The CDR3 DNA reads as TGTGCCAGCAGCGACCGGACTAGCGGGGACTACAATGAGCAGTTCTTC. Translated, it gives CASSDRTSGDYNEQFF.

The chain employs TRBV27 and TRBJ2-1, with TRBD1 matching over 12 bases. In germline, CDR1 is MNHEY, CDR2 SMNVEV (reference sequence). After removal of 3 bases from V and 9 bases from J, the junction contained 3 bases not matched to a gene. The CDR3 totals 14 residues. Written as DNA, the CDR3 is TGTGCCAGCAGTTTGGGACAGGGGGCTAGTGAGCAGTTCTTC. This translates into CASSLGQGASEQFF.

This sequence joins TRBV18 and TRBJ2-1; a possible D gene is TRBD1 (5 bases). V lost 2 bases to trimming and J lost 0 bases, with 14 bases between them. This CDR3 has 17 residues. Germline assignment: CDR1 KGHSH and CDR2 LQKENI. Here the CDR3 DNA reads TGTGCCAGCTCACCAGGCTATGGAGACAGCTCCTACAATGAGCAGTTCTTC. As protein: CASSPGYGDSSYNEQFF.

V gene TRBV28 combines with J gene TRBJ1-5; maybe TRBD1 (5 bases). The CDR3 covers 15 residues. CDR1 is MDHEN, CDR2 SYDVKM, per germline. V lost 3 bases, J lost 1 base, and 10 bases lay in between. The CDR3 loop is CASSFQGLSNQPQHF. CDR3 DNA sequence: TGTGCCAGCAGTTTTCAGGGCTTGAGCAATCAGCCCCAGCATTTT.

The chain is built from TRBV7-9 and TRBJ2-5, with a weak D call TRBD1 (5 bases). The CDR3 has 14 residues. V was shortened by 1 base and J by 3 bases, with 9 bases between the two germline ends. The germline V gene encodes CDR1 SEHNR and CDR2 FQNEAQ (reference sequence). For the CDR3, the DNA is TGTGCCAGCAGCTTAGATCCAGGGAAAGAGACCCAGTACTTC. Its translation: CASSLDPGKETQYF. Full variable domain (remainder filled in from reference TRBV7-9 and TRBJ2-5): DTGVSQNPRHKITKRGQNVTFRCDPISEHNRLYWYRQTLGQGPEFLTYFQNEAQLEKSRLLSDRFSAERPKGSFSTLEIQRTEQGDSAMYLCASSLDPGKETQYFGPGTRLLVL.